These T cell receptor beta chains were read from a single sample in a study of OX40 agonist ivuxolimab in advanced cancers. Method: immunoSEQ multiplex PCR; TCRdb's copy keeps in-frame clones and lacks some. The sample lists 63,000 or so clones; around 80% were seen once. Material: CD4+ or CD8+ T cells sorted from blood, obtained in a trial of the OX40 agonist ivuxolimab. All receptors derive from an adult with an advanced solid tumor such as melanoma, head and neck, liver or kidney cancer. CDR3s include the opening cysteine and the closing phenylalanine or tryptophan. A D gene is named only where the DNA matches it firmly. Size is stated for part of the rows, as once, few or many counts, or as a class when the clone is expanded.

clone size	CDR3 length	V gene	D gene	J gene	CDR3 DNA	CDR3 protein
.	14	TRBV27	.	TRBJ2-2	TGTGCCAGCAGTTTAATAACGAACACCGGGGAGCTGTTTTTT	CASSLITNTGELFF
.	12	TRBV2	.	TRBJ1-2	TGTGCCAGCAGATACGGGGCGGACGGCTACACCTTC	CASRYGADGYTF
.	12	TRBV6-1	.	TRBJ2-7	TGTGCCAGCGAGTGGGGCTTGACCGAGCAGTACTTC	CASEWGLTEQYF
.	13	TRBV29-1	.	TRBJ2-2	TGCAGCGTTGAACAGGGGCCCCCCTGGGAGCTGTTTTTT	CSVEQGPPWELFF
.	13	TRBV18	TRBD1	TRBJ2-5	TGTGCCAGCTCACTCGGACAGGGGGAGACCCAGTACTTC	CASSLGQGETQYF
.	15	TRBV11-2	.	TRBJ1-1	TGTGCCAGCAGCTTAGATCTCGGGGGGAGCACTGAAGCTTTCTTT	CASSLDLGGSTEAFF
few	14	TRBV5-6	.	TRBJ1-6	TGTGCCAGCAGCTTCCAGATGTATAATTCACCCCTCCACTTT	CASSFQMYNSPLHF
.	15	TRBV5-1	TRBD1	TRBJ1-2	TGCGCCAGCAGTGGACAGGGGGCTATTTACTATGGCTACACCTTC	CASSGQGAIYYGYTF
.	14	TRBV28	.	TRBJ2-2	TGTGCCACCCTCGTGGTCCCGAACACCGGGGAGCTGTTTTTT	CATLVVPNTGELFF
.	15	TRBV11-3	TRBD1	TRBJ2-7	TGTGCCAGCAGCCCCCCGGGACAGGGGGCTTACGAGCAGTACTTC	CASSPPGQGAYEQYF
once	13	TRBV2	.	TRBJ1-5	TGTGCCAGCATCGGACAGCCCGATCAGCCCCAGCATTTT	CASIGQPDQPQHF
.	13	TRBV9	.	TRBJ2-3	TGTGCCAGCAGCGTAGGGAGCACAGATACGCAGTATTTT	CASSVGSTDTQYF
.	14	TRBV11-3	.	TRBJ2-5	TGTGCCAGCAGCCTGGGGGGCCAGGCAGAGACCCAGTACTTC	CASSLGGQAETQYF
.	16	TRBV5-1	TRBD1	TRBJ2-7	TGCGCCAGCAGCTTGAGGTCGGGACAGGAGGCCTACGAGCAGTACTTC	CASSLRSGQEAYEQYF
few	17	TRBV28	TRBD1	TRBJ1-1	TGTGCCAGCAGTTTATGGGGCCCGGGACAGTCGAACACTGAAGCTTTCTTT	CASSLWGPGQSNTEAFF
.	12	TRBV6-6	.	TRBJ2-5	TGTGCCAGCACTACTCGTACGGTTGGCCAGTACTTC	CASTTRTVGQYF
.	15	TRBV6-1	.	TRBJ1-5	TGTGCCAGCAGCCCCATGGCAGGGAGCAATCAGCCCCAGCATTTT	CASSPMAGSNQPQHF
.	13	TRBV5-4	TRBD1	TRBJ1-1	TGTGCCAGCAGCGTACGAGACAGGGGAGAAGCTTTCTTT	CASSVRDRGEAFF
.	14	TRBV5-4	.	TRBJ2-5	TGTGCCAGCAGCCGGACAGTTTTCCAAGAGACCCAGTACTTC	CASSRTVFQETQYF
.	14	TRBV5-1	.	TRBJ2-3	TGCGCCAGCTCCGAGCCTCTTAGCACAGATACGCAGTATTTT	CASSEPLSTDTQYF
.	15	TRBV5-1	.	TRBJ2-1	TGCGCCAGTATGACCCAGGGGTGGGCCTACAATGAGCAGTTCTTC	CASMTQGWAYNEQFF
.	13	TRBV9	.	TRBJ1-6	TGTGCCAGCAGCACTTCGTATAATTCACCCCTCCACTTT	CASSTSYNSPLHF
.	16	TRBV5-1	.	TRBJ2-2	TGCGCCAGCAGCGAGGGACTCTTTGGGCCCACCGGGGAGCTGTTTTTT	CASSEGLFGPTGELFF
.	15	TRBV10-2	.	TRBJ1-4	TGCGCCAGCAGCGTACTTAGAGGGGAGTCTGAAAAACTGTTTTTT	CASSVLRGESEKLFF
.	16	TRBV28	TRBD1	TRBJ1-5	TGTGCCAGCAGTCCCTTTGTGGGACAGGGTGCCCAGCCCCAGCATTTT	CASSPFVGQGAQPQHF
.	13	TRBV19	.	TRBJ2-3	TGTGCCAGTACAGGGGTCGGCACAGATACGCAGTATTTT	CASTGVGTDTQYF
once	14	TRBV18	.	TRBJ2-7	TGTGCCAGCTCAGGCCGGGACATCTCCTACGAGCAGTACTTC	CASSGRDISYEQYF
.	16	TRBV7-8	TRBD1	TRBJ1-4	TGTGCCAGCAGCCAACAGGGGGCGCCGACTAATGAAAAACTGTTTTTT	CASSQQGAPTNEKLFF
.	13	TRBV5-6	.	TRBJ2-7	TGTGCCAGCAGCTTGCAGGGGGGCTACGAGCAGTACTTC	CASSLQGGYEQYF
.	16	TRBV4-2	TRBD1	TRBJ1-1	TGTGCCAGCAGCGCAGGGGGCTTTCAGGGGAACACTGAAGCTTTCTTT	CASSAGGFQGNTEAFF
.	13	TRBV7-9	.	TRBJ2-7	TGTGCCAGCAGCTCCATCGTGGGCCACGAGCAGTACTTC	CASSSIVGHEQYF
.	15	TRBV18	TRBD1	TRBJ2-7	TGTGCCAGCTCACCACCGGGACAGGGGTTGTACGAGCAGTACTTC	CASSPPGQGLYEQYF
.	16	TRBV5-1	TRBD2	TRBJ2-1	TGCGCCAGCAGCTTGCCCAATCTAGCGGGGGTGAATGAGCAGTTCTTC	CASSLPNLAGVNEQFF
.	15	TRBV19	.	TRBJ2-1	TGTGCCAGTAGTATGGGGCCGCGGGACTACAATGAGCAGTTCTTC	CASSMGPRDYNEQFF
.	15	TRBV7-2	TRBD2	TRBJ2-3	TGTGCCAGCAGCTTAAGCGGGGGGGCTATAGATACGCAGTATTTT	CASSLSGGAIDTQYF
.	15	TRBV6-1	.	TRBJ1-1	TGTGCCAGCAGCAGGGATAATTGGGAGGGGACTGAAGCTTTCTTT	CASSRDNWEGTEAFF